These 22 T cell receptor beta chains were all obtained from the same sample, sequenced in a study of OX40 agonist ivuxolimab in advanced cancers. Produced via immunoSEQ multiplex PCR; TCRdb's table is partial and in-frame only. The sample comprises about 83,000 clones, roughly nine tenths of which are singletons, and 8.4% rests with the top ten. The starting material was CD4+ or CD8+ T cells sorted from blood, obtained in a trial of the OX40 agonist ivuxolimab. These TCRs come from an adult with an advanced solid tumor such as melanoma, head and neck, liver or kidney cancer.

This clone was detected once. The CDR3 spells CASTPGSLNTEAFF. DNA for the CDR3: TGTGCCAGTACCCCAGGGTCTTTGAACACTGAAGCTTTCTTT. This chain uses TRBV19 with TRBJ1-1, with D perhaps TRBD1 (5 bases). The CDR3 is 14 residues long. Trimming took off 7 bases at V and 0 bases at J, with 12 bases between the two ends. Germline values: CDR1 LNHDA, CDR2 SQIVND (reference sequence).

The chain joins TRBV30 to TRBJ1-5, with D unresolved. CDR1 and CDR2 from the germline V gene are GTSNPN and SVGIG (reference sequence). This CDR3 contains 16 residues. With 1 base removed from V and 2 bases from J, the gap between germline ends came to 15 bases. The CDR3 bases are TGTGCCTGGAGTGATTCTCCTGGTTGGGGCAATCAGCCCCAGCATTTT. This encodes CAWSDSPGWGNQPQHF.

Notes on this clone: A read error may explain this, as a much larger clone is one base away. The CDR3 DNA reads TGTGCCAGCAGCCCCCCAAGCACCGGGGAGCTGTTTTTT. Protein product: CASSPPSTGELFF. The chain carries TRBV13 and TRBJ2-2; D is uncertain. CDR1 is PRHDT, CDR2 FYEKMQ, per germline (reference sequence). The V end was cut by 5 bases, the J end by 4 bases, with 8 bases between. The CDR3 runs to 13 residues.

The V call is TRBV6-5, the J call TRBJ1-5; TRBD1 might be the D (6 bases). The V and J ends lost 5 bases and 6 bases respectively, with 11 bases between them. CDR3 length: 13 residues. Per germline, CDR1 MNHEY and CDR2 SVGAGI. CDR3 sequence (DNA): TGTGCCAGCAGTGCAACAGGGATTCAGCCCCAGCATTTT. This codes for CASSATGIQPQHF.

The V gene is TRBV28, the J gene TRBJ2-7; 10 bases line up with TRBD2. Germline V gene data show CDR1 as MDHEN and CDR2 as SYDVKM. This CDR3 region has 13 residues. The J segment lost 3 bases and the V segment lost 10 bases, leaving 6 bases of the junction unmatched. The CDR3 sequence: CATQTSGYYEQYV. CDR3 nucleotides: TGTGCCACCCAGACTAGCGGGTACTACGAGCAGTACGTC.

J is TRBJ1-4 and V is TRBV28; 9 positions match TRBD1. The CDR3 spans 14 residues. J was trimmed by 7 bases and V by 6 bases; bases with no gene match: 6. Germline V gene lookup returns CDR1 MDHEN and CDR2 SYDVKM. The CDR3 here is CASRGTGLGEKLFF. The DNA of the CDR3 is TGTGCCAGCAGGGGGACAGGGTTGGGTGAAAAACTGTTTTTT.

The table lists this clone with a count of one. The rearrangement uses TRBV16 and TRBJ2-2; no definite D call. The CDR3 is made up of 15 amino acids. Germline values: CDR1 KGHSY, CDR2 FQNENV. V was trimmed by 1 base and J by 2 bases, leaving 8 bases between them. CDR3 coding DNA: TGTGCCAGCAGCCAATATTGGGATAACACCGGGGAGCTGTTTTTT. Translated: CASSQYWDNTGELFF.

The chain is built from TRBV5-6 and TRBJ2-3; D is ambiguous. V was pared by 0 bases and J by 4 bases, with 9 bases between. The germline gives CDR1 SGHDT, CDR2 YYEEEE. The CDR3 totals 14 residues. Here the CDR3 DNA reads TGTGCCAGCAGCTTGGCCATCATGGCAGATACGCAGTATTTT. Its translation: CASSLAIMADTQYF.

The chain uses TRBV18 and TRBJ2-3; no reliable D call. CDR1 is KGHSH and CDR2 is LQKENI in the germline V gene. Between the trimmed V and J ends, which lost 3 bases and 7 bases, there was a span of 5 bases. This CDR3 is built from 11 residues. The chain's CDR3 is CASSPGYTQYF. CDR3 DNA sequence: TGTGCCAGCTCACCTGGTTATACGCAGTATTTT.

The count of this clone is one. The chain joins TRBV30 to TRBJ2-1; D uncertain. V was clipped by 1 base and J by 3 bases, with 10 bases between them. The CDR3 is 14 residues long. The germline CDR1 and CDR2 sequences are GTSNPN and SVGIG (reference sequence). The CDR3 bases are TGTGCCTGGAGTGGCTCCTCAATCTACAATGAGCAGTTCTTC. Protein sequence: CAWSGSSIYNEQFF. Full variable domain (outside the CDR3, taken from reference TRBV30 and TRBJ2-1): SQTIHQWPATLVQPVGSPLSLECTVEGTSNPNLYWYRQAAGRGLQLLFYSVGIGQISSEVPQNLSASRPQDRQFILSSKKLLLSDSGFYLCAWSGSSIYNEQFFGPGTRLTVL.

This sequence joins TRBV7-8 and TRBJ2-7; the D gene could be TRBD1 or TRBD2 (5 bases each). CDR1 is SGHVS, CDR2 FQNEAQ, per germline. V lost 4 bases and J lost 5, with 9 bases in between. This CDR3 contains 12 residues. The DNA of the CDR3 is TGTGCCAGCAGCTGGCCGGGACACGAGCAGTACTTC. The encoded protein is CASSWPGHEQYF. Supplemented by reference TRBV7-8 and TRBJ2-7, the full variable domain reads GAGVSQSPRYKVAKRGQDVALRCDPISGHVSLFWYQQALGQGPEFLTYFQNEAQLDKSGLPSDRFFAERPEGSVSTLKIQRTQQEDSAVYLCASSWPGHEQYFGPGTRLTVT.

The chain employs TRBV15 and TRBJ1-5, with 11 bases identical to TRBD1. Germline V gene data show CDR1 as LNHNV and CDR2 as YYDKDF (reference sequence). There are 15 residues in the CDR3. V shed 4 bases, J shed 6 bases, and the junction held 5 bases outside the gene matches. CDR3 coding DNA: TGTGCCACCAGCATGGACAGGGGGCGAGGTCAGCCCCAGCATTTT. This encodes CATSMDRGRGQPQHF.

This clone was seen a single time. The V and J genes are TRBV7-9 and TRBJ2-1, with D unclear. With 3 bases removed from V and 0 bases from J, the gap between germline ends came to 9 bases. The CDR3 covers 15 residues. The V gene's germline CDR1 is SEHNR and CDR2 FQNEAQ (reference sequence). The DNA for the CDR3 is TGTGCCAGCAGCTTTTATTACAGCTCCTACAATGAGCAGTTCTTC. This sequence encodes CASSFYYSSYNEQFF. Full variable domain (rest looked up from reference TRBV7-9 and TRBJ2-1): DTGVSQNPRHKITKRGQNVTFRCDPISEHNRLYWYRQTLGQGPEFLTYFQNEAQLEKSRLLSDRFSAERPKGSFSTLEIQRTEQGDSAMYLCASSFYYSSYNEQFFGPGTRLTVL.

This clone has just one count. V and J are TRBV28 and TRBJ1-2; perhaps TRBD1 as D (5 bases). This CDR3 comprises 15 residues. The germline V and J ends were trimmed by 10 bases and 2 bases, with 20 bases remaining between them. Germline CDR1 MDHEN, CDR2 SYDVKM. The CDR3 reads CATQSPREGNYGYTF. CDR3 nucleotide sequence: TGTGCCACGCAGTCACCTAGGGAGGGGAACTATGGCTACACCTTC.

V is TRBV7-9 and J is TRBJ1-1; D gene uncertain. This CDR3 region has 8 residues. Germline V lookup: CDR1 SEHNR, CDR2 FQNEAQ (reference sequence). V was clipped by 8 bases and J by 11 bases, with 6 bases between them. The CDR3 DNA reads TGTGCCAGCGGTGAGGCTTTCTTT. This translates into CASGEAFF.

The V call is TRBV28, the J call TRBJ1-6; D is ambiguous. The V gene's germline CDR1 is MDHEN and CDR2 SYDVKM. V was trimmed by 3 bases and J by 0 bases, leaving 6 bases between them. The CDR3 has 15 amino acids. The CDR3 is CASSFYSSYNSPLHF. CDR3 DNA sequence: TGTGCCAGCAGTTTCTACAGCTCCTATAATTCACCCCTCCACTTT.

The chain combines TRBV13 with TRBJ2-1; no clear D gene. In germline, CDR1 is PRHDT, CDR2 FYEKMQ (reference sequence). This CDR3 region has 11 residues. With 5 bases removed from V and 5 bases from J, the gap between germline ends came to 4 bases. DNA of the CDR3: TGTGCCAGCAGCCCCCACAATGAGCAGTTCTTC. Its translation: CASSPHNEQFF. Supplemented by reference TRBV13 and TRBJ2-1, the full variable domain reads AAGVIQSPRHLIKEKRETATLKCYPIPRHDTVYWYQQGPGQDPQFLISFYEKMQSDKGSIPDRFSAQQFSDYHSELNMSSLELGDSALYFCASSPHNEQFFGPGTRLTVL.

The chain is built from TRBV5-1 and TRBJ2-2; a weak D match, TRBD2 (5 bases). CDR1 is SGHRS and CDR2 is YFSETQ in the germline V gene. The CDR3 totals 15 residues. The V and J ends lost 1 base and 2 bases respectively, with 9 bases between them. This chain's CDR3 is CASSLLSGNTGELFF. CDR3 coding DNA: TGCGCCAGCAGCTTGCTGAGCGGAAACACCGGGGAGCTGTTTTTT.

The CDR3 sequence is CASGPPFRAFF. In nucleotides, the CDR3 is TGTGCCAGCGGTCCTCCCTTTCGGGCTTTCTTT. V and J are TRBV6-6 and TRBJ1-1; D unclear. From germline, CDR1 is MNHNY and CDR2 SVGAGI (reference sequence). With 8 bases removed from V and 11 bases from J, the gap between germline ends came to 15 bases. The CDR3 is 11 residues long.

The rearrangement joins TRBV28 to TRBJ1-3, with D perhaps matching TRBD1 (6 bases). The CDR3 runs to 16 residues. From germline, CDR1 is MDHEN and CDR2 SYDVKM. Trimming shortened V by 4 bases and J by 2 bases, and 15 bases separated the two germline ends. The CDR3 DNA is TGTGCCAGCAGTTCCAACAGGGAATTCGCTGGAAACACCATATATTTT. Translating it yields CASSSNREFAGNTIYF.

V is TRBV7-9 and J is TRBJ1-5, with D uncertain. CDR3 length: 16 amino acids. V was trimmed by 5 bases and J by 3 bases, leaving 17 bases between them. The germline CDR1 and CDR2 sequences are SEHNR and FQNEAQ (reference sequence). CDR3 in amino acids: CASSLGPGGHNQPQHF. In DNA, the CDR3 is TGTGCCAGCAGCCTCGGGCCCGGTGGGCACAATCAGCCCCAGCATTTT.

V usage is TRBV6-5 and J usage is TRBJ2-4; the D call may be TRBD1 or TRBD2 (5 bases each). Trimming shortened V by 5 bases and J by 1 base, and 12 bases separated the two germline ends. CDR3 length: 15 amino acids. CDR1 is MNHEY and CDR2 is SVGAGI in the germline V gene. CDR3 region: CASSLGGWAKNIQYF. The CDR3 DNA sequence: TGTGCCAGCAGTCTTGGGGGATGGGCCAAAAACATTCAGTACTTC.